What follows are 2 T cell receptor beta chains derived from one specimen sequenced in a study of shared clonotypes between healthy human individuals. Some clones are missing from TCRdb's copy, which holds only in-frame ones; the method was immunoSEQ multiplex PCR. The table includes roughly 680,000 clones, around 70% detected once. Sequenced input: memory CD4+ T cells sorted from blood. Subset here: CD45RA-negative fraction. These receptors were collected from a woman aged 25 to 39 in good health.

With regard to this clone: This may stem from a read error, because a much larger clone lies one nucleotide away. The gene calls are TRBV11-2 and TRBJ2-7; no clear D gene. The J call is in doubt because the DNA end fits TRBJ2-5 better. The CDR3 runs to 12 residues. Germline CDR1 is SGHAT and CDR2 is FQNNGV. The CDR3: CASSLGQETQYF. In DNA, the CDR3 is TGTGCCAGCAGCTTAGGGCAAGAGACCCAGTACTTC.

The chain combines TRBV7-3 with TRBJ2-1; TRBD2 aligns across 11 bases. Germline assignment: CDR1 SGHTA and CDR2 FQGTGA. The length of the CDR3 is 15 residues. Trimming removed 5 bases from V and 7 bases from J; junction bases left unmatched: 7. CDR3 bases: TGTGCCAGCAGCCCCCGACTAGCGGGATTTAATGAGCAGTTCTTC. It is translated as CASSPRLAGFNEQFF.